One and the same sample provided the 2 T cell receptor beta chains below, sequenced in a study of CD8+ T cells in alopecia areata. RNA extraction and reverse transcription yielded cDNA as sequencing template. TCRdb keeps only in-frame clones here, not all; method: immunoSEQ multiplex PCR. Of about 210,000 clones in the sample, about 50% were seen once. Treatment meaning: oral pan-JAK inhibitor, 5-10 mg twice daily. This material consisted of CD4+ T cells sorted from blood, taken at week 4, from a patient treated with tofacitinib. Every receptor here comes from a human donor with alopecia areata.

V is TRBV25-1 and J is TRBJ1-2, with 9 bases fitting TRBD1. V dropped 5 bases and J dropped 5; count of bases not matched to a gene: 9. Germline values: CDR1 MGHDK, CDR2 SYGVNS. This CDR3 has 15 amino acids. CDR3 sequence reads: CASSPPAGQGYGYTF. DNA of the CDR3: TGTGCCAGCAGTCCACCGGCAGGACAGGGGTATGGCTACACCTTC.

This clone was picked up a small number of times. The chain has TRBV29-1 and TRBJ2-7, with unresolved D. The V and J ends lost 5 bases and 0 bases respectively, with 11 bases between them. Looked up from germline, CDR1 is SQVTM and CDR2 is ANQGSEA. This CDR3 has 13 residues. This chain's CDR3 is CSVRAPVSYEQYF. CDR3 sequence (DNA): TGCAGCGTTAGGGCTCCCGTCTCCTACGAGCAGTACTTC.